One and the same sample provided the 28 T cell receptor beta chains below, sequenced in a study of T cells after yellow fever vaccination. TCRdb redid the calling of the 5' RACE reads with MiXCR, one entry per CDR3 protein. The table includes approximately 600,000 distinct CDR3 sequences, over 9% detected once. The specimen comprised PBMCs, sampled on the day of the yellow fever booster vaccination. The receptors stem from a man aged 25 to 40 who received the YFV17D yellow fever vaccine.

This clonotype was seen more than once but under ten times. This rearrangement joins TRBV7-9 to TRBJ1-4; no clear D. Germline CDR1 and CDR2: SEHNR and FQNEAQ (reference sequence). The CDR3 contains 13 residues. V gave up 4 bases and J gave up 7 bases, with 10 bases separating them. CDR3 region: CASSSTNSEKLFF. The CDR3 DNA follows: TGTGCCAGCAGCTCCACCAACAGTGAAAAACTGTTTTTT.

In its sample, this clonotype was seen a few times. The V gene is TRBV12-5, the J gene TRBJ1-6; no reliable D call. The length of the CDR3 is 14 residues. V lost 6 bases, J lost 6 bases, and 12 bases lay in between. Germline V gene data show CDR1 as LGHNT and CDR2 as FRNRAP. CDR3 sequence reads: CASGTINLNSPLHF. The CDR3 DNA sequence: TGTGCTAGTGGGACCATAAATCTTAATTCACCCCTCCACTTT.

The chain couples TRBV7-9 to TRBJ2-3; the match to TRBD1 covers 7 bases. J gave up 6 bases and V 8 bases, and 8 bases lay outside the gene matches. CDR1 is SEHNR, CDR2 FQNEAQ, per germline (reference sequence). CDR3 size: 13 residues. The CDR3 region is CASSVLQGDTQYF. The CDR3 bases are TGTGCCAGCTCCGTCCTACAGGGGGATACGCAGTATTTT.

The rearrangement joins TRBV30 to TRBJ2-7; D uncertain. The CDR3 is 12 residues long. Trimming removed 5 bases from V and 0 bases from J, with 8 bases in between. Germline values: CDR1 GTSNPN, CDR2 SVGIG (reference sequence). CDR3 DNA: TGTGCCTGGGGTTACAGCTCCTACGAGCAGTACTTC. This gives the protein CAWGYSSYEQYF.

The genes are TRBV29-1 and TRBJ2-5; 9 positions match TRBD2. The CDR3 contains 13 residues. CDR1 SQVTM and CDR2 ANQGSEA come from the germline V gene. Germline trimming cut 6 bases from V and 1 base from J; bases unmatched to any gene: 3. The CDR3 sequence is CSVKTSGQETQYF. The CDR3 coding sequence is TGCAGCGTCAAGACTAGCGGCCAAGAGACCCAGTACTTC.

This clonotype was counted many times. This rearrangement joins TRBV29-1 to TRBJ2-5; D unclear. The CDR3 length is 12 residues. V lost 4 bases and J lost 0, with 6 bases in between. Germline CDR1 SQVTM, CDR2 ANQGSEA. This CDR3 is CSVVSNQETQYF. The CDR3 DNA sequence: TGCAGCGTTGTAAGCAACCAAGAGACCCAGTACTTC.

This clonotype came up many times. The gene calls are TRBV15 and TRBJ1-1, with a tentative D call TRBD1 (5 bases). Trimming pared 3 bases from V and 3 bases from J, leaving 17 bases between. Germline V gene sequence: CDR1 LNHNV, CDR2 YYDKDF (reference sequence). The CDR3 totals 16 residues. CDR3 protein: CATSRGVGNTDTEAFF. The CDR3 DNA follows: TGTGCCACCAGCAGGGGGGTCGGGAACACAGACACTGAAGCTTTCTTT.

The genes are TRBV7-9 and TRBJ2-3; D is unresolved. Germline CDR1 is SEHNR and CDR2 is FQNEAQ (reference sequence). CDR3 length equals 15 residues. V was cut by 1 base and J by 4 bases, with 12 bases left in between. CDR3 protein: CASSLGGWDADTQYF. CDR3 coding DNA: TGTGCCAGCAGCTTAGGAGGCTGGGATGCAGATACGCAGTATTTT.

This clonotype has more than one count but fewer than ten. Germline is not matched at one junction end, which may reflect a read error. The chain recombines TRBV20-1 with TRBJ2-7; 9 nucleotides match TRBD1. The CDR3 is 12 residues long. Germline loops: CDR1 DFQATT, CDR2 SNEGSKA (reference sequence). The CDR3 sequence: CSVRQGGDEQYF. The CDR3, as DNA: TGCAGTGTTAGACAGGGGGGCGACGAGCAGTACTTC.

The chain employs TRBV5-1 and TRBJ2-3; TRBD2 matches at 8 bases. The V gene end was trimmed by 6 bases and the J gene end by 0 bases; junction bases not matched to a gene: 18. This CDR3 is 19 amino acids long. CDR1 is SGHRS and CDR2 is YFSETQ in the germline V gene. The chain's CDR3 is CASTLWGSGLAGSTDTQYF. The DNA for the CDR3 is TGCGCCAGCACCCTCTGGGGAAGCGGACTAGCCGGAAGCACAGATACGCAGTATTTT.

V and J are TRBV19 and TRBJ2-3; weak D call: TRBD2 (5 bases). Trimming took 10 bases from V and 1 from J, leaving 15 bases between them. CDR3 length: 14 amino acids. Germline V gene lookup returns CDR1 LNHDA and CDR2 SQIVND (reference sequence). CDR3 nucleotide sequence: TGTGCCACCTCCCGGGGATGGGGCACAGATACGCAGTATTTT. It encodes CATSRGWGTDTQYF.

This clonotype was counted a few times. The chain employs TRBV11-1 and TRBJ2-7; TRBD1 matches at 7 bases. Trimming cost V 3 bases and J 1 base; bases outside gene matches: 15. Germline V gives CDR1 SGHAT, CDR2 FQDESV (reference sequence). CDR3 size: 18 residues. The CDR3 loop reads CASSLSTGQGERSYEQYF. The CDR3 DNA reads TGTGCCAGCAGCTTGAGTACGGGGCAGGGGGAGAGATCCTACGAGCAGTACTTC.

The V gene is TRBV7-9, the J gene TRBJ1-4; D gene uncertain. The CDR3 contains 13 residues. V was pared by 1 base and J by 5 bases, with 5 bases between. The germline CDR1 and CDR2 sequences are SEHNR and FQNEAQ (reference sequence). The CDR3 region has the DNA TGTGCCAGCAGCTTAGGTCGGAATGAAAAACTGTTTTTT. Translation gives CASSLGRNEKLFF.

This clonotype was found a few times. This chain connects TRBV7-2 to TRBJ2-5; possibly TRBD1 or TRBD2 for D (6 bases each). Trimming removed 2 bases at V and 4 bases at J, with 17 bases between. The CDR3 is made up of 16 amino acids. Looked up from germline, CDR1 is SGHTA and CDR2 is FQGNSA. Here the CDR3 reads CASSLTSPGAGETQYF. The DNA of the CDR3 is TGTGCCAGCAGCTTAACCTCCCCGGGGGCCGGAGAGACCCAGTACTTC. The full variable domain, with the rest looked up from reference TRBV7-2 and TRBJ2-5, is GAGVSQSPSNKVTEKGKDVELRCDPISGHTALYWYRQSLGQGLEFLIYFQGNSAPDKSGLPSDRFSAERTGGSVSTLTIQRTQQEDSAVYLCASSLTSPGAGETQYFGPGTRLLVL.

This clonotype occurred many times. This chain links TRBV12-3 or TRBV12-4 with TRBJ2-4; 10 bases line up with TRBD2. The CDR3 is 14 residues long. With 0 bases clipped from V and 9 bases from J, the junction kept 2 bases outside the gene matches. CDR3 sequence reads: CASSLAVAGGIQYF. CDR3 bases: TGTGCCAGCAGTTTAGCCGTAGCGGGGGGCATTCAGTACTTC.

In this sample, this clonotype turned up many times. This chain connects TRBV5-1 to TRBJ2-3; perhaps TRBD2 as D (5 bases). The germline gives CDR1 SGHRS, CDR2 YFSETQ. CDR3 length equals 15 residues. With 7 bases removed from V and 8 bases from J, the gap between germline ends came to 23 bases. The CDR3 protein is CASQDRGSSVRTQYF. CDR3 DNA: TGCGCCAGCCAAGATCGGGGTTCTTCGGTTCGTACGCAGTATTTT.

This clonotype appeared a few times. The chain uses TRBV11-2 and TRBJ2-7; D is tentatively TRBD1 or TRBD2 (6 bases each). Germline V gene data show CDR1 as SGHAT and CDR2 as FQNNGV. The CDR3 sequence is 18 residues long. The V end lost 6 bases, the J end lost 3 bases, and 27 bases lay between the germline ends. In DNA form, the CDR3 reads TGTGCCAGCAGTTATAAGGGGGGTAGCGATATGTCACACTACGAGCAGTACTTC. Its protein is CASSYKGGSDMSHYEQYF.

This clonotype was detected only a few times. V is TRBV30 and J is TRBJ2-1, with D perhaps being TRBD1 or TRBD2 (5 bases each). The CDR3 length is 12 residues. Germline V gene data show CDR1 as GTSNPN and CDR2 as SVGIG (reference sequence). V dropped 0 bases and J dropped 7 bases, with 7 bases sitting between them. As DNA, the CDR3 is TGTGCCTGGAGTGTGTGGGGGAATGAGCAGTTCTTC. Protein product: CAWSVWGNEQFF.

This clonotype was observed at least ten times. The chain couples TRBV7-3 to TRBJ2-3, with D perhaps matching TRBD1 or TRBD2 (5 bases each). The germline V and J ends were trimmed by 8 bases and 4 bases, with 13 bases remaining between them. This CDR3 is built from 13 residues. Looked up from germline, CDR1 is SGHTA and CDR2 is FQGTGA. The CDR3 DNA sequence: TGTGCCAGCTCCGTGAGGGGCGCAGATACGCAGTATTTT. This sequence encodes CASSVRGADTQYF.

This clonotype was seen a handful of times. This sequence joins TRBV20-1 and TRBJ1-1, with D possibly being TRBD1 (5 bases). V gave up 3 bases and J gave up 0 bases, with 8 bases separating them. Germline-derived CDR1 and CDR2 are DFQATT and SNEGSKA (reference sequence). The CDR3 sequence is 13 residues long. The CDR3 DNA reads as TGCAGTGCTAGTGGACATCTGAACACTGAAGCTTTCTTT. Translated, it gives CSASGHLNTEAFF.

The rearrangement uses TRBV4-2 and TRBJ1-2, with D tentatively TRBD1 (5 bases). The CDR3 is 15 amino acids. The V and J ends lost 0 bases and 4 bases respectively, with 12 bases between them. Germline lookup yields CDR1 LGHNA and CDR2 YNFKEQ. As DNA, the CDR3 is TGTGCCAGCAGCCAAGATCGGGACGGTCTCTATGGCTACACCTTC. Protein sequence: CASSQDRDGLYGYTF.

The rearrangement uses TRBV7-8 and TRBJ2-3, with D hard to call. The CDR3 runs to 15 residues. Germline V lookup: CDR1 SGHVS, CDR2 FQNEAQ. Trimming pared 8 bases from V and 10 bases from J, leaving 25 bases between. Written as DNA, the CDR3 is TGTGCCAGCGCCACCATCCCCGGTCGACGGTGGGCGCAGTATTTT. This encodes CASATIPGRRWAQYF.

The genes are TRBV6-1 and TRBJ1-1; D not certain. Trimming removed 7 bases from V and 6 bases from J, with 15 bases in between. CDR3 length equals 13 residues. Germline V gene sequence: CDR1 MNHNS, CDR2 SASEGT. The DNA of the CDR3 is TGTGCCAGCAACTCCCGAAGGGAATCTGAAGCTTTCTTT. It yields the protein CASNSRRESEAFF.

This clonotype was seen a few times. The chain carries TRBV12-3 or TRBV12-4 and TRBJ2-1, with 12 positions matching TRBD2. Trimming removed 3 bases from V and 7 bases from J; junction bases left unmatched: 7. This CDR3 is 16 amino acids long. In nucleotides, the CDR3 is TGTGCCAGCAGTTTCTCGACTAGCGGGAGATATAATGAGCAGTTCTTC. Residues: CASSFSTSGRYNEQFF.

There are a few counts of this clonotype. V gene TRBV20-1 combines with J gene TRBJ2-7; TRBD1 matches 8 bases. Germline lookup yields CDR1 DFQATT and CDR2 SNEGSKA (reference sequence). With 4 bases clipped from V and 1 base from J, the junction kept 12 bases outside the gene matches. The CDR3 length is 16 residues. CDR3 protein: CSAKIAGQGLSYEQYF. CDR3 bases: TGCAGTGCTAAAATTGCAGGACAGGGCCTTTCCTACGAGCAGTACTTC.

This chain links TRBV6-2 or TRBV6-3 with TRBJ2-1, with D perhaps matching TRBD1 or TRBD2 (5 bases each). Germline CDR1 reads MNHEY; CDR2 reads SVGEGT. Deletions cut 0 bases from V and 4 bases from J, with 7 bases between. This CDR3 comprises 14 residues. CDR3 sequence reads: CASSYSGAYNEQFF. The CDR3, as DNA: TGTGCCAGCAGTTACTCCGGGGCTTACAATGAGCAGTTCTTC.

This chain uses TRBV19 with TRBJ2-7; TRBD1 agrees at 9 bases. This CDR3 comprises 14 residues. The trim removed 6 bases at V and 9 bases at J, leaving 12 bases unmatched. CDR1 and CDR2 from the germline V gene are LNHDA and SQIVND (reference sequence). CDR3 protein: CASRTRDRAGVQYF. DNA for the CDR3: TGTGCCAGTAGAACCCGGGACAGGGCAGGGGTGCAGTACTTC.

The table lists this clonotype with a few counts. The chain couples TRBV19 to TRBJ1-6; perhaps TRBD1 as D (5 bases). Per the germline V gene, CDR1 is LNHDA and CDR2 is SQIVND (reference sequence). Trimming removed 5 bases from V and 10 bases from J, with 9 bases in between. CDR3 length: 12 amino acids. The CDR3 sequence: CASSGGHSPLHF. CDR3 coding DNA: TGTGCCAGTAGTGGGGGTCACTCACCCCTCCACTTT.